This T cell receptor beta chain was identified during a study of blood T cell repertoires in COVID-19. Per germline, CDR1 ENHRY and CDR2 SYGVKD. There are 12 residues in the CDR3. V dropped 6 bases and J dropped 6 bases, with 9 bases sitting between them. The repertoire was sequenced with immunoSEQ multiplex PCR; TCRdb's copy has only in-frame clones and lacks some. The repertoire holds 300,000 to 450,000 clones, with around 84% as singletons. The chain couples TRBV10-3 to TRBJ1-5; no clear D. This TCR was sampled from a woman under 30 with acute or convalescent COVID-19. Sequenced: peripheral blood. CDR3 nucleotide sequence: TGTGCCATCAGCGCAGGAGGTCAGCCCCAGCATTTT. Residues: CAISAGGQPQHF.